Below, 24 T cell receptor beta chains from the same sample are listed, as sequenced in a study of monozygotic twins with inflammatory bowel disease. TCRdb re-called the 5' RACE reads; every CDR3 protein appears as one record, without DNA. The ten most abundant clones cover around 2.5% of a sample with 440,000 or so distinct CDR3 sequences. Specimen: blood. Receptors originate from a human donor with ulcerative colitis or Crohn's disease, or a healthy co-twin of an affected twin (not recorded which).

The V call is TRBV9, the J call TRBJ2-1; the D call from TCRdb, TRBD1, cannot be confirmed without DNA. In germline, CDR1 is SGDLS, CDR2 YYNGEE. The CDR3 spans 16 residues. The CDR3 spells CASSARGSSSYNEQFF.

The V call is TRBV24-1, the J call TRBJ2-1; the TCRdb D gene call, TRBD2, has no DNA to confirm it. Germline lookup yields CDR1 KGHDR and CDR2 SFDVKD. The CDR3 spans 13 residues. CDR3 sequence reads: CATGGDSYNEQFF.

The rearrangement links TRBV7-9 to TRBJ1-2; TCRdb gives TRBD1 as the D gene, but with no DNA this cannot be confirmed. CDR3 length equals 13 residues. Germline V gene sequence: CDR1 SEHNR, CDR2 FQNEAQ (reference sequence). This CDR3 is CASTTGRGYGYTF.

The chain uses TRBV29-1 and TRBJ1-5; absent DNA, TCRdb's TRBD1 call cannot be checked. This CDR3 has 14 residues. Germline V gene data show CDR1 as SQVTM and CDR2 as ANQGSEA. The CDR3 reads CSVGTGGGNQPQHF. Full variable domain (missing parts from reference TRBV29-1 and TRBJ1-5): SAVISQKPSRDICQRGTSLTIQCQVDSQVTMMFWYRQQPGQSLTLIATANQGSEATYESGFVIDKFPISRPNLTFSTLTVSNMSPEDSSIYLCSVGTGGGNQPQHFGDGTRLSIL.

This rearrangement joins TRBV20-1 to TRBJ1-2; there is no DNA to check the TCRdb D call of TRBD1. This CDR3 has 13 residues. Germline assignment: CDR1 DFQATT and CDR2 SNEGSKA (reference sequence). CDR3 in amino acids: CSAKRTGGYGYTF.

This chain links TRBV9 with TRBJ2-1. Germline V gene data show CDR1 as SGDLS and CDR2 as YYNGEE. The length of the CDR3 is 15 residues. The CDR3 loop reads CASSVVAEPYNEQFF.

The chain is built from TRBV6-1 and TRBJ1-5. CDR1 is MNHNS and CDR2 is SASEGT in the germline V gene. There are 15 residues in the CDR3. This CDR3 is CASSEGRLQNQPQHF.

CDR3: CASSPNPGQGDTEAFF. The V call is TRBV4-1, the J call TRBJ1-1; the D gene TCRdb calls, TRBD1, cannot be checked with no DNA. CDR1 is MGHRA, CDR2 YSYEKL, per germline. The length of the CDR3 is 16 residues.

CDR3 protein: CSATDLGDSLYGYTF. The chain uses TRBV20-1 and TRBJ1-2; as DNA is missing, the TRBD1 call by TCRdb cannot be tested. The CDR3 has 15 residues. Germline V CDR1 and CDR2: DFQATT, SNEGSKA (reference sequence).

The chain uses TRBV20-1 and TRBJ2-3; the D gene TCRdb calls, TRBD2, cannot be checked with no DNA. The CDR3 sequence is 14 residues long. Per germline, CDR1 DFQATT and CDR2 SNEGSKA (reference sequence). CDR3: CSAALAGRGGTQYF.

The J gene is TRBJ2-3, the V gene TRBV4-1. Germline V gene data show CDR1 as MGHRA and CDR2 as YSYEKL. The CDR3 totals 13 residues. The CDR3 region is CASSQDPTYTQYF.

J is TRBJ2-7 and V is TRBV3-1. Germline V gives CDR1 LGHDT, CDR2 YNNKEL (reference sequence). The CDR3 has 15 amino acids. The CDR3: CASSQDPVTTYEQYF.

The rearrangement uses TRBV7-6 and TRBJ2-1; the D call from TCRdb, TRBD1, cannot be confirmed without DNA. This CDR3 comprises 15 residues. The germline CDR1 and CDR2 sequences are SGHVS and FNYEAQ. CDR3 sequence reads: CASSHPDRGHNEQFF.

The rearrangement uses TRBV5-3 and TRBJ2-1. TRBV5-3 is designated an ORF whose function remains uncertain. The length of the CDR3 is 14 residues. CDR3 residues: CARSLSVNGNEQFF.

The chain is built from TRBV20-1 and TRBJ2-1. The CDR3 covers 16 residues. Germline loops: CDR1 DFQATT, CDR2 SNEGSKA (reference sequence). The CDR3 reads CSATELLAVSLNEQFF.

The chain couples TRBV5-4 to TRBJ2-7; TCRdb gives TRBD1 as the D gene, but with no DNA this cannot be confirmed. From germline, CDR1 is SGHNT and CDR2 YYREEE (reference sequence). CDR3 length equals 15 residues. This chain's CDR3 is CASSLGGTAPNEQYF.

The rearrangement links TRBV12-3 or TRBV12-4 to TRBJ1-1. This CDR3 has 14 amino acids. The CDR3 sequence: CASSPRGGVTEAFF.

This rearrangement joins TRBV5-8 to TRBJ2-4; with no DNA, the TCRdb D assignment of TRBD2 cannot be verified. Germline values: CDR1 SGHTS, CDR2 YDEGEE. The CDR3 is 16 amino acids. The CDR3 spells CASSLGTTLAKNIQYF.

The V and J genes are TRBV27 and TRBJ2-5; absent DNA, TCRdb's TRBD1 call cannot be checked. Germline V lookup: CDR1 MNHEY, CDR2 SMNVEV (reference sequence). CDR3 length: 17 amino acids. CDR3 in amino acids: CASSYKLPAGDRETQYF.

The chain uses TRBV5-1 and TRBJ2-5; with no DNA, the TCRdb D assignment of TRBD2 cannot be verified. Germline CDR1 is SGHRS and CDR2 is YFSETQ. The CDR3 length is 16 residues. The CDR3: CASSSATSRTQETQYF. Filled out from reference TRBV5-1 and TRBJ2-5, the complete variable domain reads KAGVTQTPRYLIKTRGQQVTLSCSPISGHRSVSWYQQTPGQGLQFLFEYFSETQRNKGNFPGRFSGRQFSNSRSEMNVSTLELGDSALYLCASSSATSRTQETQYFGPGTRLLVL.

The chain links TRBV5-6 to TRBJ2-7; TCRdb's D call, TRBD2, is unchecked because there is no DNA. The CDR3 is 14 amino acids. Per germline, CDR1 SGHDT and CDR2 YYEEEE. The CDR3 sequence is CASSSGGALYEQYF. The variable domain in full, with the rest retrieved from reference TRBV5-6 and TRBJ2-7, is DAGVTQSPTHLIKTRGQQVTLRCSPKSGHDTVSWYQQALGQGPQFIFQYYEEEERQRGNFPDRFSGHQFPNYSSELNVNALLLGDSALYLCASSSGGALYEQYFGPGTRLTVT.

This chain connects TRBV2 to TRBJ1-6. This CDR3 has 16 residues. CDR1 SNHLY and CDR2 FYNNEI come from the germline V gene. The chain's CDR3 is CASRGGSLGYNSPLHF.

This chain joins TRBV27 and TRBJ1-1. The CDR3 runs 13 residues. Germline values: CDR1 MNHEY, CDR2 SMNVEV (reference sequence). The chain's CDR3 is CASSFSGSREAFF.

The V and J genes are TRBV20-1 and TRBJ2-7; TCRdb returns TRBD1, unconfirmable since there is no DNA. The CDR3 covers 14 residues. Per the germline V gene, CDR1 is DFQATT and CDR2 is SNEGSKA (reference sequence). The CDR3 sequence is CSASGDRVDYEQYF.